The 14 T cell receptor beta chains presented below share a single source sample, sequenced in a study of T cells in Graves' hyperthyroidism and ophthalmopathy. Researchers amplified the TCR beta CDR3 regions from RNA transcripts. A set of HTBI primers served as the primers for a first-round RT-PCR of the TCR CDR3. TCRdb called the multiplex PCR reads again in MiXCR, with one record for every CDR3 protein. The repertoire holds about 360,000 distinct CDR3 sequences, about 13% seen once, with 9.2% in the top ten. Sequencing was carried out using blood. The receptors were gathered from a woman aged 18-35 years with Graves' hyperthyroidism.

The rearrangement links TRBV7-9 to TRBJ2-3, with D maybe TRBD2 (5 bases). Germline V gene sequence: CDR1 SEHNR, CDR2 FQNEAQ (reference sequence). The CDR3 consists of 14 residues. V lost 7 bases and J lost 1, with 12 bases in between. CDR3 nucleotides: TGTGCCAGCACTATCCCCGGGGGCACAGATACGCAGTATTTT. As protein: CASTIPGGTDTQYF.

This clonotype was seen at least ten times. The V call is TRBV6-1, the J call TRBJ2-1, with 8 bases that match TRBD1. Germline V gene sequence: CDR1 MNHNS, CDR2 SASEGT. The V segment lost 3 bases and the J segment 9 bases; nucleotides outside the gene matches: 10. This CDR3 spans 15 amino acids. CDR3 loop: CASSDGQGARGEQFF. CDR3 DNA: TGTGCCAGCAGTGACGGGCAGGGGGCCCGTGGTGAGCAGTTCTTC.

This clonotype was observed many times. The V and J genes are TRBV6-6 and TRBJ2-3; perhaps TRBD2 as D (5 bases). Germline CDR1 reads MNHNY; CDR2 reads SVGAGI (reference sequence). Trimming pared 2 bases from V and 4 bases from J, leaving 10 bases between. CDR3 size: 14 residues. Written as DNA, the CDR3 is TGTGCCAGCAGTTACAGGCGCGGGTCAGATACGCAGTATTTT. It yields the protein CASSYRRGSDTQYF.

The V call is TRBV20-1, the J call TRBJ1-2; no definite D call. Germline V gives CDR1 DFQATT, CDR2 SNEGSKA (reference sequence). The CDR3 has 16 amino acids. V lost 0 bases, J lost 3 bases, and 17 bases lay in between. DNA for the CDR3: TGCAGTGCTAGAGATTTGAACGTGGGGTGGGACTATGGCTACACCTTC. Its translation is CSARDLNVGWDYGYTF.

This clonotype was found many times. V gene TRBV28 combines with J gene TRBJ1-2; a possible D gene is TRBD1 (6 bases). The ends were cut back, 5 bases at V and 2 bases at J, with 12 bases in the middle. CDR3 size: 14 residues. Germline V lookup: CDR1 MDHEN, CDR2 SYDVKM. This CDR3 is CASSPRDTNYGYTF. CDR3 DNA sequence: TGTGCCAGCAGTCCCCGGGACACCAACTATGGCTACACCTTC.

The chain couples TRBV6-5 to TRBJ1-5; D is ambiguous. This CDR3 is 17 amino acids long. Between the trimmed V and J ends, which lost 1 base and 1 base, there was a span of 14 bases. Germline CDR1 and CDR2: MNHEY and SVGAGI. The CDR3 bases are TGTGCCAGCAGTTACTTTCAGGTAGTGGGGAGCAATCAGCCCCAGCATTTT. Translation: CASSYFQVVGSNQPQHF.

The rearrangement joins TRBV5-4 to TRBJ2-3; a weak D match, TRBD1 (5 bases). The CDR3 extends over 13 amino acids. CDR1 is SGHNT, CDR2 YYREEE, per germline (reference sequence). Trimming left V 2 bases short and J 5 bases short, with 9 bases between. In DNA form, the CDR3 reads TGTGCCAGCAGCTTAGACAGTGAAGATACGCAGTATTTT. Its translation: CASSLDSEDTQYF.

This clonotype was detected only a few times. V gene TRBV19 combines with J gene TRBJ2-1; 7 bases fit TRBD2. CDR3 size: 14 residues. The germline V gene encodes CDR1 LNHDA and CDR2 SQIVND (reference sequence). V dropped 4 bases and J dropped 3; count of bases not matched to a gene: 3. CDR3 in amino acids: CASSTRDYYNEQFF. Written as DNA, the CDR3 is TGTGCCAGTAGTACCCGGGACTACTACAATGAGCAGTTCTTC.

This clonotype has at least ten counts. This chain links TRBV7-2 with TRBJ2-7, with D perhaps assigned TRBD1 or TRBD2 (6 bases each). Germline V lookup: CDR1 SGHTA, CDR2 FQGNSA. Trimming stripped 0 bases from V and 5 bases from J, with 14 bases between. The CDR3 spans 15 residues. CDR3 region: CASSLARGGANEQYF. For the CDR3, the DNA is TGTGCCAGCAGCTTAGCCAGGGGAGGTGCCAACGAGCAGTACTTC.

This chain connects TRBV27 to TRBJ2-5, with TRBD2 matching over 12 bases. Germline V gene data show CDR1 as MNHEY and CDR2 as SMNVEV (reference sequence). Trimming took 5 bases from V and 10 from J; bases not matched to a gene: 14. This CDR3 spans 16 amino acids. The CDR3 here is CASSPSGLAGSMDQYF. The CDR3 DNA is TGTGCCAGCAGTCCGTCGGGACTAGCGGGCTCAATGGACCAGTACTTC.

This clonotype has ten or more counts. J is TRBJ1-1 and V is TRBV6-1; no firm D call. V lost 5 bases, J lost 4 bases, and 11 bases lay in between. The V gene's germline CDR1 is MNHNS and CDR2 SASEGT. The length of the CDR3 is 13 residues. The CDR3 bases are TGTGCCAGCAGTTATGATCGGGGCACTGAAGCTTTCTTT. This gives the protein CASSYDRGTEAFF.

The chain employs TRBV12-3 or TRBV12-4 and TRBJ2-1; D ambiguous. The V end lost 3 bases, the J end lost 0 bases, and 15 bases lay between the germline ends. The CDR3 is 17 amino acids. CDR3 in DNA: TGTGCCAGCAGTTTTAAGGGTCAAGGTGGCTCCTACAATGAGCAGTTCTTC. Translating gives CASSFKGQGGSYNEQFF.

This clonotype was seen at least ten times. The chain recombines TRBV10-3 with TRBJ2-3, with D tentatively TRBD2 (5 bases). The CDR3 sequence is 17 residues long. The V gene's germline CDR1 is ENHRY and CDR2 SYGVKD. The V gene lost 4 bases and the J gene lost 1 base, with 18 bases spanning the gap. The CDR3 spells CAISGRGAAAGTDTQYF. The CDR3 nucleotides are TGTGCCATCAGTGGTCGGGGAGCCGCCGCCGGCACAGATACGCAGTATTTT.

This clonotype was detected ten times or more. CDR3 sequence: CASSLEKAEAFF. DNA for the CDR3: TGTGCCAGCAGCTTGGAGAAAGCTGAAGCTTTCTTT. V usage is TRBV5-8 and J usage is TRBJ1-1; D uncertain. Germline CDR1 is SGHTS and CDR2 is YDEGEE. This CDR3 is 12 amino acids long. V gave up 0 bases and J gave up 6 bases, with 6 bases separating them.